The 16 T cell receptor beta chains reported below all come from one sample, sequenced in a study of T cells in Graves' hyperthyroidism and ophthalmopathy. Amplified TCR beta CDR3 regions came from RNA transcripts. HTBI primers were the set used in a first-round RT-PCR of the TCR CDR3. TCRdb re-called the multiplex PCR reads through MiXCR, storing one row per CDR3 protein. Among about 600,000 distinct CDR3 sequences, 16% were seen once, and the ten largest hold roughly 3.3%. The sequencing input was blood. These receptors were taken from a middle-aged woman with Graves' ophthalmopathy.

J is TRBJ1-4 and V is TRBV7-9; 8 bases line up with TRBD1. The CDR3 consists of 19 residues. Unmatched junction bases numbered 11, after V lost 2 bases and J lost 0 bases. Per the germline V gene, CDR1 is SEHNR and CDR2 is FQNEAQ (reference sequence). CDR3: CASSLRTGSVRATNEKLFF. CDR3 bases: TGTGCCAGCAGCTTAAGGACAGGGTCGGTCCGTGCAACTAATGAAAAACTGTTTTTT.

This clonotype occurred many times. The V and J genes are TRBV20-1 and TRBJ2-1; 13 bases are shared with TRBD2. Germline V CDR1 and CDR2: DFQATT, SNEGSKA (reference sequence). The CDR3 length is 15 residues. With 0 bases clipped from V and 10 bases from J, the junction kept 6 bases outside the gene matches. The CDR3 spells CSARDLLAGGSEQFF. CDR3 DNA: TGCAGTGCTAGAGATCTACTAGCGGGAGGGAGCGAGCAGTTCTTC.

This clonotype has ten or more counts. The rearrangement uses TRBV3-1 and TRBJ2-3; D is tentatively TRBD1 or TRBD2 (5 bases each). The germline V and J ends were trimmed by 4 bases and 4 bases, with 12 bases remaining between them. CDR3 size: 14 residues. Germline-derived CDR1 and CDR2 are LGHDT and YNNKEL (reference sequence). CDR3 DNA: TGTGCCAGCAGCCGGGACCTGCTGTCAGATACGCAGTATTTT. It specifies CASSRDLLSDTQYF.

This clonotype has a handful of counts. The chain recombines TRBV20-1 with TRBJ2-2; the match to TRBD2 covers 10 bases. This CDR3 contains 16 residues. The germline V gene encodes CDR1 DFQATT and CDR2 SNEGSKA (reference sequence). The junction had 10 bases not matched to a gene; V was cut back by 3 bases and J by 6 bases. The DNA of the CDR3 is TGCAGTGCTAGTTCAAGCGGGGGGGCCATAGCCGGGGAGCTGTTTTTT. This sequence encodes CSASSSGGAIAGELFF.

This clonotype was detected only once. The CDR3 spells CASSRQEMNTEAFF. For the CDR3, the DNA is TGTGCCAGTAGTAGACAGGAGATGAACACTGAAGCTTTCTTT. V is TRBV19 and J is TRBJ1-1; D is perhaps TRBD1 (6 bases). The germline gives CDR1 LNHDA, CDR2 SQIVND (reference sequence). CDR3 length: 14 residues. V was shortened by 4 bases and J by 0 bases, with 9 bases between the two germline ends.

V gene TRBV7-9 combines with J gene TRBJ2-5; perhaps TRBD2 as D (6 bases). The CDR3 has 14 amino acids. From germline, CDR1 is SEHNR and CDR2 FQNEAQ (reference sequence). V gave up 3 bases and J gave up 5 bases, with 13 bases separating them. The CDR3 here is CASSFRSGRETQYF. In nucleotides, the CDR3 is TGTGCCAGCAGCTTTCGTTCGGGGAGGGAGACCCAGTACTTC.

The chain recombines TRBV25-1 with TRBJ2-3, with TRBD2 as a possible D gene (7 bases). Germline-derived CDR1 and CDR2 are MGHDK and SYGVNS. The V and J ends lost 2 bases and 6 bases respectively, with 15 bases between them. This CDR3 comprises 15 residues. The CDR3 here is CASSEAGAALDTQYF. CDR3 nucleotide sequence: TGTGCCAGCAGTGAAGCGGGGGCTGCATTGGATACGCAGTATTTT.

This clonotype was counted between two and nine times. The V and J genes are TRBV5-6 and TRBJ1-1; TRBD1 matches at 9 bases. The V gene end was trimmed by 4 bases and the J gene end by 4 bases; junction bases not matched to a gene: 8. This CDR3 has 15 amino acids. CDR1 is SGHDT, CDR2 YYEEEE, per germline. The CDR3 region is CASSVDRGLITEAFF. CDR3 DNA: TGTGCCAGCAGCGTTGACAGGGGGTTGATCACTGAAGCTTTCTTT.

The rearrangement joins TRBV4-1 to TRBJ1-2, with D perhaps TRBD1 (6 bases). Trimming took off 1 base at V and 3 bases at J, with 15 bases between the two ends. Germline loops: CDR1 MGHRA, CDR2 YSYEKL. This CDR3 has 16 residues. CDR3 bases: TGCGCCAGCAGCCAAGTTCTCAGGGGCAGGTACTATGGCTACACCTTC. Its translation: CASSQVLRGRYYGYTF.

This clonotype was observed a single time. The rearrangement joins TRBV9 to TRBJ2-2, with unresolved D. CDR3 size: 13 residues. With 0 bases removed from V and 7 bases from J, the gap between germline ends came to 7 bases. Germline CDR1 reads SGDLS; CDR2 reads YYNGEE. CDR3 DNA sequence: TGTGCCAGCAGCGTAGGTAGTGTCGGGGAGCTGTTTTTT. Protein product: CASSVGSVGELFF. Complete variable domain (other parts from reference TRBV9 and TRBJ2-2): DSGVTQTPKHLITATGQRVTLRCSPRSGDLSVYWYQQSLDQGLQFLIQYYNGEERAKGNILERFSAQQFPDLHSELNLSSLELGDSALYFCASSVGSVGELFFGEGSRLTVL.

This clonotype was observed a few times. The V and J genes are TRBV19 and TRBJ1-1; D gene unclear. Germline CDR1 LNHDA, CDR2 SQIVND (reference sequence). Trimming took off 0 bases at V and 1 base at J, with 21 bases between the two ends. The CDR3 runs 19 residues. CDR3 sequence: CASSIDHSGFTGKNTEAFF. The CDR3 nucleotides read TGTGCCAGTAGTATAGATCACTCGGGCTTCACGGGGAAGAACACTGAAGCTTTCTTT.

The chain is built from TRBV6-5 and TRBJ1-4; no clear D gene. Trimming removed 8 bases at V and 8 bases at J, with 12 bases between. The CDR3 has 12 residues. Germline V gives CDR1 MNHEY, CDR2 SVGAGI. The CDR3 protein is CASVRVGEKLFF. In nucleotides, the CDR3 is TGTGCCAGCGTTAGAGTTGGGGAAAAACTGTTTTTT.

This chain uses TRBV20-1 with TRBJ1-6, with 11 nucleotides matching TRBD1. The germline V gene encodes CDR1 DFQATT and CDR2 SNEGSKA (reference sequence). The ends lost 5 bases at V and 7 bases at J; junction bases unmatched: 10. The CDR3 spans 16 residues. The CDR3 spells CSAGTGGGVGNSPLHF. As DNA, the CDR3 is TGCAGTGCTGGGACAGGGGGAGGTGTTGGGAATTCACCCCTCCACTTT.

This clonotype was counted at least ten times. V and J are TRBV3-1 and TRBJ2-2; D is tentatively TRBD1 or TRBD2 (6 bases each). Germline CDR1 reads LGHDT; CDR2 reads YNNKEL (reference sequence). With 0 bases removed from V and 9 bases from J, the gap between germline ends came to 14 bases. This CDR3 spans 15 amino acids. CDR3 protein: CASSQEGGESRELFF. Written as DNA, the CDR3 is TGTGCCAGCAGCCAAGAGGGGGGCGAGTCGCGGGAGCTGTTTTTT.

As for this clonotype: The junction differs from germline at one of its ends, possibly a read error. The chain joins TRBV7-9 to TRBJ2-4; possible D gene TRBD2, 6 bases. CDR3 length: 15 amino acids. The germline CDR1 and CDR2 sequences are SEHNR and FQNEAQ (reference sequence). The CDR3 here is CASSLAGGGKNIQYF. In nucleotides, the CDR3 is TGCGCCAGCAGCTTGGCCGGGGGAGGCAAAAACATTCAGTACTTC.

This clonotype has at least ten counts. The V and J genes are TRBV11-2 and TRBJ2-5; D may be TRBD2 (6 bases). The CDR3 is 14 amino acids. Trimming shortened V by 3 bases and J by 3 bases, and 11 bases separated the two germline ends. Germline lookup yields CDR1 SGHAT and CDR2 FQNNGV. The CDR3 bases are TGTGCCAGCAGCTTTTCCGGGAGAGAAGAGACCCAGTACTTC. Protein sequence: CASSFSGREETQYF.